Shown below are 4 T cell receptor beta chains from a single sample sequenced in a study of shared clonotypes between healthy human individuals. The table came from immunoSEQ multiplex PCR; TCRdb's copy has only in-frame clones and leaves some out. The sample lists a few million clones, over 85% seen once, with about 0.13% in the top ten. The sequenced sample was naive CD4+ T cells sorted from blood. The subset was: CD45RA+ positively selected. These receptors originate from a young man in good health.

Notes on this clone: Other DNA sequences within the sample encode an identical CDR3. V is TRBV6-1 and J is TRBJ1-5; weak D call: TRBD1 (5 bases). This CDR3 has 13 amino acids. The V gene lost 5 bases and the J gene lost 1 base, with 6 bases spanning the gap. Germline V lookup: CDR1 MNHNS, CDR2 SASEGT. CDR3 in DNA: TGTGCCAGCAGTTCAGGGAGCAATCAGCCCCAGCATTTT. This codes for CASSSGSNQPQHF.

The V and J genes are TRBV6-5 and TRBJ1-1; D gene uncertain. This CDR3 is built from 15 residues. The germline V gene has CDR1 MNHEY and CDR2 SVGAGI. Trimming left V 4 bases short and J 1 base short, with 13 bases between. The DNA for the CDR3 is TGTGCCAGCAGTTCCCACGCGGGAGCGAACACTGAAGCTTTCTTT. Its translation is CASSSHAGANTEAFF.

For this clone: The junction departs from germline at one end; a sequencing error may be responsible. The rearrangement links TRBV10-3 to TRBJ1-4; the D is unclear. The CDR3 is made up of 13 amino acids. CDR1 and CDR2 (germline): ENHRY, SYGVKD. CDR3 region: CAMSHTRDEELFF. CDR3 bases: TGTGCCATGTCTCATACCCGCGATGAAGAACTGTTTTTT.

The chain carries TRBV9 and TRBJ2-3; 9 nucleotides match TRBD2. CDR1 SGDLS and CDR2 YYNGEE come from the germline V gene. Trimming cost V 4 bases and J 2 bases; bases outside gene matches: 8. The CDR3 consists of 16 residues. CDR3 in amino acids: CASSNPSGRYTDTQYF. The CDR3 DNA reads TGTGCCAGCAGCAATCCAAGCGGGAGGTACACAGATACGCAGTATTTT.